These 3 T cell receptor beta chains came from one sample sequenced in a study of blood T cells in healthy people across ages. The authors ran a second PCR of about 6 to 11 cycles using a sample-barcoded 5' primer and a J-beta primer mix. TCRdb re-analysed the 5' RACE reads in MiXCR, keeping a single row per CDR3 protein. The sample carries about 640,000 distinct CDR3 sequences, roughly 30% recorded once. The sample was blood. The receptors shown here come from a woman over 75 in good health.

Many counts were recorded for this clonotype. V usage is TRBV7-2 and J usage is TRBJ2-5; the match to TRBD2 covers 12 bases. Germline CDR1 and CDR2: SGHTA and FQGNSA. CDR3 length: 16 residues. The trim removed 3 bases at V and 5 bases at J, leaving 7 bases unmatched. CDR3 sequence (DNA): TGTGCCAGCAGCTTGCAACTAGCGGGGGGCCCGGAGACCCAGTACTTC. This codes for CASSLQLAGGPETQYF.

On this clonotype: A single base separates this from a much larger clone, so it may be a read error. V is TRBV6-2 or TRBV6-3 and J is TRBJ2-5; 8 nucleotides line up with TRBD1. The end of the DNA is better explained by TRBJ2-1, so the J call may be wrong. Germline lookup yields CDR1 MNHEY and CDR2 SVGEGT. The CDR3 totals 15 residues. CDR3 sequence reads: CASRTGQGNQETQFF. In DNA form, the CDR3 reads TGTGCCAGCAGAACTGGACAGGGCAACCAAGAGACCCAGTTCTTC.

This clonotype was seen many times. The gene calls are TRBV4-2 and TRBJ1-2; possibly TRBD1 for D (6 bases). V was clipped by 3 bases and J by 2 bases, with 16 bases between them. Per the germline V gene, CDR1 is LGHNA and CDR2 is YNFKEQ. The CDR3 runs to 16 residues. The CDR3 here is CASSQKGGQGNYGYTF. The CDR3, as DNA: TGTGCCAGCAGCCAGAAGGGGGGCCAGGGCAACTATGGCTACACCTTC.